Shown below are 21 T cell receptor beta chains from a single sample sequenced in a study of CD8 T cells in ankylosing spondylitis. MiXCR, applied by TCRdb to the 5' RACE reads, yields one record per CDR3 protein. Here the sample spans 200,000 to 250,000 distinct CDR3 sequences, 18% being singletons. Study-wide results and limits: A motif of roughly 8 highly homologous TCR beta variants was seen as apparently characteristic of ankylosing spondylitis blood.

Their antigens remain unidentified. The specimen sequenced was blood, either unsorted or a sorted T cell fraction (not recorded which). Receptors were obtained from a male donor with ankylosing spondylitis.

A few counts support this clonotype. The CDR3 region has the DNA TGCAGCGTTGAAGATGGGCCGACGGTGGAGCAGTTCTTC. It yields the protein CSVEDGPTVEQFF. The genes are TRBV29-1 and TRBJ2-1; no clear D. The CDR3 consists of 13 residues. Germline assignment: CDR1 SQVTM and CDR2 ANQGSEA. Deletions cut 0 bases from V and 10 bases from J, with 13 bases between.

Only a few counts were recorded for this clonotype. The chain carries TRBV5-1 and TRBJ1-2; the D is unclear. The CDR3 runs to 15 residues. V was trimmed by 0 bases and J by 2 bases, leaving 11 bases between them. Germline loops: CDR1 SGHRS, CDR2 YFSETQ. The CDR3 loop reads CASSLGVTENYGYTF. The CDR3 nucleotides are TGCGCCAGCAGCTTGGGAGTCACCGAGAACTATGGCTACACCTTC.

In its sample, this clonotype was seen many times. The CDR3 is CASRGQGEQPQHF. In DNA form, the CDR3 reads TGTGCCAGCAGAGGACAGGGAGAACAGCCCCAGCATTTT. The rearrangement uses TRBV12-3 or TRBV12-4 and TRBJ1-5; 8 bases are a match to TRBD1. With V trimmed by 6 bases and J by 7 bases, 5 bases remained unmatched. The CDR3 runs 13 residues.

This clonotype has a handful of counts. The J gene is TRBJ2-2, the V gene TRBV27, with D perhaps matching TRBD2 (5 bases). This CDR3 has 15 amino acids. The V end lost 3 bases, the J end lost 4 bases, and 12 bases lay between the germline ends. Germline V lookup: CDR1 MNHEY, CDR2 SMNVEV (reference sequence). CDR3: CASSLNIASTGELFF. CDR3 sequence (DNA): TGTGCCAGCAGTTTGAACATAGCGAGCACCGGGGAGCTGTTTTTT.

The sample holds a few counts of this clonotype. The chain links TRBV4-2 to TRBJ2-7; 7 nucleotides line up with TRBD1. Per the germline V gene, CDR1 is LGHNA and CDR2 is YNFKEQ. Unmatched junction bases numbered 11, after V lost 3 bases and J lost 3 bases. CDR3 length: 16 residues. CDR3 amino acids: CASSQELTGYVYEQYF. Written as DNA, the CDR3 is TGTGCCAGCAGCCAGGAACTGACAGGGTATGTCTACGAGCAGTACTTC.

The rearrangement joins TRBV4-1 to TRBJ2-3, with 8 bases identical to TRBD2. Germline V gives CDR1 MGHRA, CDR2 YSYEKL. V lost 3 bases and J lost 2; bases outside the gene matches: 10. The CDR3 loop spans 17 amino acids. The CDR3 DNA is TGCGCCAGCAGCCACCCCCGGGGGGGCAGCCCCACAGATACGCAGTATTTT. Its protein is CASSHPRGGSPTDTQYF.

This clonotype was counted only a few times. The rearrangement links TRBV4-2 to TRBJ1-2; TRBD1 matches at 12 bases. V lost 3 bases to trimming and J lost 6 bases; unmatched junction nucleotides: 8. This CDR3 contains 16 residues. Germline V gene sequence: CDR1 LGHNA, CDR2 YNFKEQ. CDR3 in DNA: TGTGCCAGCAGCCACCTTGGGACAGGGGGCACGGATGGCTACACCTTC. It encodes CASSHLGTGGTDGYTF.

This clonotype was seen a handful of times. This chain uses TRBV2 with TRBJ2-7; possibly TRBD2 for D (6 bases). The CDR3 spans 13 residues. Trimming took 5 bases from V and 2 from J, leaving 10 bases between them. Germline-derived CDR1 and CDR2 are SNHLY and FYNNEI. CDR3 protein: CASSPTRTYEQYF. For the CDR3, the DNA is TGTGCCAGCAGTCCGACTAGAACCTACGAGCAGTACTTC.

This clonotype was seen at least ten times. V usage is TRBV4-1 and J usage is TRBJ2-1; 10 nucleotides line up with TRBD2. V trimming: 0 bases; J trimming: 8 bases; junction bases outside the gene matches: 4. This CDR3 spans 15 amino acids. Looked up from germline, CDR1 is MGHRA and CDR2 is YSYEKL. CDR3 in DNA: TGCGCCAGCAGCCAAGATAGCGGGGGGTTCTATGAGCAGTTCTTC. It codes for CASSQDSGGFYEQFF.

The J gene is TRBJ1-1, the V gene TRBV19; 9 bases align to TRBD1. V shed 7 bases, J shed 4 bases, and the junction held 10 bases outside the gene matches. The CDR3 runs 15 residues. Germline V gene data show CDR1 as LNHDA and CDR2 as SQIVND (reference sequence). The CDR3 here is CASTLGQGGSTEAFF. CDR3 bases: TGTGCCAGTACCCTGGGACAGGGAGGGAGCACTGAAGCTTTCTTT.

This clonotype was seen ten or more times. The chain is built from TRBV29-1 and TRBJ2-1; D remains ambiguous. CDR1 is SQVTM and CDR2 is ANQGSEA in the germline V gene. The V gene lost 0 bases and the J gene lost 7 bases, with 22 bases spanning the gap. This CDR3 is 17 amino acids long. Here the CDR3 DNA reads TGCAGCGTTGAAGAATCTACAGTGACAATGTCTCTTAATGAGCAGTTCTTC. Protein product: CSVEESTVTMSLNEQFF.

This chain joins TRBV12-3 or TRBV12-4 and TRBJ2-2; the match to TRBD1 covers 11 bases. The CDR3 is made up of 16 amino acids. Losses at the gene ends were 6 bases for V and 5 bases for J; bases not matched to a gene: 8. CDR3 protein: CASSDGTGGLTGELFF. As DNA, the CDR3 is TGTGCCAGCAGCGACGGGACAGGGGGGCTTACCGGGGAGCTGTTTTTT.

The rearrangement uses TRBV5-1 and TRBJ2-3; D not resolved. The germline gives CDR1 SGHRS, CDR2 YFSETQ. The CDR3 is made up of 15 amino acids. Between the trimmed V and J ends, which lost 2 bases and 0 bases, there was a span of 10 bases. CDR3 residues: CASSFYSSSTDTQYF. For the CDR3, the DNA is TGCGCCAGCAGCTTTTACAGCAGTAGCACAGATACGCAGTATTTT.

The rearrangement uses TRBV7-7 and TRBJ1-1; D might be TRBD1 (5 bases). There are 13 residues in the CDR3. Trimming shortened V by 5 bases and J by 3 bases, and 10 bases separated the two germline ends. Germline V gene data show CDR1 as SSHAT and CDR2 as FNYEAQ (reference sequence). The CDR3 coding sequence is TGTGCCAGCAGCCCCGGACACGACACTGAAGCTTTCTTT. Its protein is CASSPGHDTEAFF.

This clonotype showed up just a few times. This chain links TRBV4-1 with TRBJ2-5; D gene uncertain. CDR1 and CDR2 (germline): MGHRA, YSYEKL. Deletions cut 3 bases from V and 5 bases from J, with 13 bases between. The CDR3 spans 14 residues. CDR3 nucleotide sequence: TGCGCCAGCAGCCAGCTAGGTGTCGGGGAGACCCAGTACTTC. Its translation is CASSQLGVGETQYF.

This clonotype was observed many times. The chain carries TRBV29-1 and TRBJ1-1; no clear D gene. This CDR3 is built from 10 residues. In germline, CDR1 is SQVTM, CDR2 ANQGSEA. Trimming left V 6 bases short and J 4 bases short, with 6 bases between. CDR3 in amino acids: CSVVSTEAFF. CDR3 in DNA: TGCAGCGTGGTCTCCACTGAAGCTTTCTTT.

This clonotype was picked up a small number of times. The chain couples TRBV7-9 to TRBJ2-7; 7 nucleotides align to TRBD2. Germline V gene lookup returns CDR1 SEHNR and CDR2 FQNEAQ (reference sequence). V was clipped by 4 bases and J by 5 bases; unmatched bases: 8. This CDR3 has 14 amino acids. The CDR3 DNA is TGTGCCAGCAGCTCAAAGCGGGACCCCCACGAGCAGTACTTC. It is translated as CASSSKRDPHEQYF.

CDR3 sequence (DNA): TGTGCCAGCAGCGGGGGGATAACCCTCTCCTACGAGCAGTACTTC. Amino acids: CASSGGITLSYEQYF. J is TRBJ2-7 and V is TRBV7-2, with a tentative D call TRBD2 (6 bases). CDR3 length: 15 residues. CDR1 SGHTA and CDR2 FQGNSA come from the germline V gene. V was clipped by 5 bases and J by 0 bases, with 14 bases between them.

V is TRBV4-1 and J is TRBJ2-1; D possibly corresponds to TRBD2 (6 bases). Germline V gene sequence: CDR1 MGHRA, CDR2 YSYEKL. Between the trimmed V and J ends, which lost 3 bases and 0 bases, there was a span of 9 bases. The CDR3 totals 15 residues. The CDR3 DNA follows: TGCGCCAGCAGCCACGTAGCGGACTCCTACAATGAGCAGTTCTTC. Protein product: CASSHVADSYNEQFF.

This clonotype was seen at least ten times. The rearrangement links TRBV20-1 to TRBJ2-7; 7 bases fit TRBD2. The junction had 18 bases not matched to a gene; V was cut back by 6 bases and J by 4 bases. The CDR3 is made up of 16 amino acids. Germline V gene sequence: CDR1 DFQATT, CDR2 SNEGSKA (reference sequence). The CDR3 protein is CSAIPRSGLGLYEQYF. CDR3 DNA sequence: TGCAGTGCAATCCCACGTAGCGGGCTTGGGTTATACGAGCAGTACTTC.

This clonotype showed up just a few times. The V and J genes are TRBV7-8 and TRBJ2-7; TRBD1 matches at 8 bases. The ends lost 0 bases at V and 3 bases at J; junction bases unmatched: 7. The germline gives CDR1 SGHVS, CDR2 FQNEAQ. This CDR3 is 16 amino acids long. This CDR3 reads CASSLASQGAVYEQYF. The CDR3 DNA sequence: TGTGCCAGCAGCTTAGCCTCCCAGGGGGCTGTCTACGAGCAGTACTTC.